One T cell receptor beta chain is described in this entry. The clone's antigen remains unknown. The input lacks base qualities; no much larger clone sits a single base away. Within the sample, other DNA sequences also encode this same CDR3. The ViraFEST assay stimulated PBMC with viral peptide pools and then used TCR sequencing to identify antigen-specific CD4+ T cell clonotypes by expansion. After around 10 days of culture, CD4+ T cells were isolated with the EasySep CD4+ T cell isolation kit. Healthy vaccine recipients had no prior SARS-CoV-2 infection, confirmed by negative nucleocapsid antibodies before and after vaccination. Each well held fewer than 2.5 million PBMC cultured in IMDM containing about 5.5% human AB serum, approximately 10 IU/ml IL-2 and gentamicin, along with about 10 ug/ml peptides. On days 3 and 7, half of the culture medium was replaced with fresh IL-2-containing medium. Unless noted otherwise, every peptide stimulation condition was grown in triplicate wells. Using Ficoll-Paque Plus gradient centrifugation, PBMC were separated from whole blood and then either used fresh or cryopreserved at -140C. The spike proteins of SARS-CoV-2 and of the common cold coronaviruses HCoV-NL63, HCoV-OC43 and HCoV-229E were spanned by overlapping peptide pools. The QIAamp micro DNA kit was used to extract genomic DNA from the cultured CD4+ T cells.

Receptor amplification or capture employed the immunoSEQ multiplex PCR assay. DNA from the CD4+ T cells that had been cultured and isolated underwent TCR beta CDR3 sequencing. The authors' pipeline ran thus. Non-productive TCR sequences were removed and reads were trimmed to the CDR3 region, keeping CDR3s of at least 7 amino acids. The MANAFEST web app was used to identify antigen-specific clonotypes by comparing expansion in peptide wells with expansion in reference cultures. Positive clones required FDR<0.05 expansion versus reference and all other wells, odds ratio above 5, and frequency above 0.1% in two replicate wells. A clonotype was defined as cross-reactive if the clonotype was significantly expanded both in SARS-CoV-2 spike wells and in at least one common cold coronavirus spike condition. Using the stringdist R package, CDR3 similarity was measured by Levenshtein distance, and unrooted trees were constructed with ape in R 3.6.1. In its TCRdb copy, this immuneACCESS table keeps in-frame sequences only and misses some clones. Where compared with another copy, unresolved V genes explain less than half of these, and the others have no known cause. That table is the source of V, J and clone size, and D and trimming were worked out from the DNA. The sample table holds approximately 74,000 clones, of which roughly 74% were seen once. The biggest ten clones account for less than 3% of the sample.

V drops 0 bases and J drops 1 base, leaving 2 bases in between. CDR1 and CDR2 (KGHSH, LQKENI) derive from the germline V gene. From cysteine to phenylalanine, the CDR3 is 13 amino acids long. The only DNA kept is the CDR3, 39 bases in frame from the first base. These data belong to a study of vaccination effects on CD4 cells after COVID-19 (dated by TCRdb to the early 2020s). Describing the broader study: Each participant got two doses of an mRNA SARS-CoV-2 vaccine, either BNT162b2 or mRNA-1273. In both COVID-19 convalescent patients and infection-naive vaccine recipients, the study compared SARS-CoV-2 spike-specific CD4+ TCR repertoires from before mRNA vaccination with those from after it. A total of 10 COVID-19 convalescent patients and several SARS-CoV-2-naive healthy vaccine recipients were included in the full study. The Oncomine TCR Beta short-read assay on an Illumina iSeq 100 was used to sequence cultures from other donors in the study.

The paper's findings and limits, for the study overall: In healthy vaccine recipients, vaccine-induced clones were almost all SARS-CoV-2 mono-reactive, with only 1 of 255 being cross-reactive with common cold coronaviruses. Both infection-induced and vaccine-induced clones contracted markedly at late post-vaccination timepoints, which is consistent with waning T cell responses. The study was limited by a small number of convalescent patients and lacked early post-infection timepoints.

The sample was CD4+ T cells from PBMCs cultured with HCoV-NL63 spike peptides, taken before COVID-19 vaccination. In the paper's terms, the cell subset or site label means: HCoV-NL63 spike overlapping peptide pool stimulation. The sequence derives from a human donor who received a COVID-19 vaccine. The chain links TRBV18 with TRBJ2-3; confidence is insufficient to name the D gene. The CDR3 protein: CASSPPGTDTQYF. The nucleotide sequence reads TGTGCCAGCTCACCACCGGGCACAGATACGCAGTATTTT.